The 20 T cell receptor beta chains presented below share a single source sample, sequenced in a study of blood T cell repertoires in COVID-19. TCRdb's copy holds only in-frame clones and misses some; the assay was immunoSEQ multiplex PCR. This table has 250,000 to 350,000 clones, around 87% appearing once. Sequences were obtained from peripheral blood. Receptor source: a woman aged 45-60 years with active or convalescent COVID-19.

The chain joins TRBV19 to TRBJ1-5; possibly TRBD1 for D (5 bases). Germline V gives CDR1 LNHDA, CDR2 SQIVND (reference sequence). V was shortened by 4 bases and J by 0 bases, with 10 bases between the two germline ends. The CDR3 covers 15 residues. CDR3 coding DNA: TGTGCCAGTAGTACGACAGAATATAGCAATCAGCCCCAGCATTTT. Amino acid sequence: CASSTTEYSNQPQHF.

The V gene is TRBV27, the J gene TRBJ1-3; 12 bases match TRBD1. V was clipped by 6 bases and J by 8 bases; unmatched bases: 11. Germline V gene data show CDR1 as MNHEY and CDR2 as SMNVEV (reference sequence). The CDR3 extends over 16 amino acids. The CDR3 DNA reads TGTGCCAGCAGCGGGACAGGGGGCGGTCAAGCGGACACCATATATTTT. It yields the protein CASSGTGGGQADTIYF.

The V gene is TRBV3-1 (or the pseudogene TRBV3-2), the J gene TRBJ1-4; D is undetermined. V lost 0 bases and J lost 8, with 13 bases in between. Germline V gives CDR1 LGHDT, CDR2 YNNKEL (reference sequence). This CDR3 spans 15 amino acids. This CDR3 is CASSQDLRGGEKLFF. CDR3 nucleotides: TGTGCCAGCAGCCAAGATCTCCGGGGAGGGGAAAAACTGTTTTTT.

This chain uses TRBV7-9 with TRBJ2-1, with 10 bases identical to TRBD2. After removal of 1 base from V and 3 bases from J, the junction contained 9 bases not matched to a gene. The CDR3 totals 18 residues. The germline V gene has CDR1 SEHNR and CDR2 FQNEAQ (reference sequence). CDR3 loop: CASSLGLAGAILYNEQFF. In nucleotides, the CDR3 is TGTGCCAGCAGCTTAGGGCTAGCGGGGGCCATTCTCTACAATGAGCAGTTCTTC.

The rearrangement uses TRBV28 and TRBJ2-4; TRBD2 matches 10 bases. Trimming took 7 bases from V and 9 from J; bases not matched to a gene: 12. Per the germline V gene, CDR1 is MDHEN and CDR2 is SYDVKM. The CDR3 totals 15 residues. CDR3 in DNA: TGTGCCAGCACTTCGGGAGCTAGCGGGAGAGGCATTCAGTACTTC. It is translated as CASTSGASGRGIQYF.

V and J are TRBV19 and TRBJ1-5, with 9 bases that match TRBD1. Germline-derived CDR1 and CDR2 are LNHDA and SQIVND (reference sequence). The V segment lost 5 bases and the J segment 9 bases; nucleotides outside the gene matches: 8. The CDR3 has 14 residues. In DNA, the CDR3 is TGTGCCAGTAGTGCACCGGGACAGGGTCCGCCCCAGCATTTT. It codes for CASSAPGQGPPQHF.

The V call is TRBV2, the J call TRBJ2-3; 8 bases are shared with TRBD1. CDR1 is SNHLY and CDR2 is FYNNEI in the germline V gene. The CDR3 consists of 15 residues. Unmatched junction bases numbered 4, after V lost 4 bases and J lost 1 base. Written as DNA, the CDR3 is TGTGCCAGCAGTGGGCAACAGGGGGGCACAGATACGCAGTATTTT. This gives the protein CASSGQQGGTDTQYF.

The chain links TRBV11-2 to TRBJ2-5; D might be TRBD2 (5 bases). Germline V lookup: CDR1 SGHAT, CDR2 FQNNGV. The CDR3 is 15 amino acids. V lost 5 bases, J lost 4 bases, and 17 bases lay in between. CDR3 loop: CASSPPRRGAETQYF. The CDR3 DNA reads as TGTGCCAGCAGCCCGCCAAGACGGGGAGCAGAGACCCAGTACTTC. The full variable domain, its missing parts supplied by reference TRBV11-2 and TRBJ2-5, is EAGVAQSPRYKIIEKRQSVAFWCNPISGHATLYWYQQILGQGPKLLIQFQNNGVVDDSQLPKDRFSAERLKGVDSTLKIQPAKLEDSAVYLCASSPPRRGAETQYFGPGTRLLVL.

The rearrangement uses TRBV7-3 and TRBJ1-1; possible D gene TRBD1, 6 bases. The CDR3 spans 13 residues. Germline-derived CDR1 and CDR2 are SGHTA and FQGTGA. Trimming took 5 bases from V and 9 from J, leaving 16 bases between them. CDR3 residues: CASSLYREAQAFF. DNA for the CDR3: TGTGCCAGCAGCCTGTACAGGGAAGCCCAAGCTTTCTTT.

The chain recombines TRBV7-8 with TRBJ1-2; D perhaps matches TRBD1 (6 bases). V gave up 8 bases and J gave up 5 bases, with 12 bases separating them. The CDR3 is 12 residues long. Germline V gene sequence: CDR1 SGHVS, CDR2 FQNEAQ. The CDR3 bases are TGTGCCAGCTCATGGACAGAGTATGGCTACACCTTC. It specifies CASSWTEYGYTF.

The chain uses TRBV9 and TRBJ2-7, with D perhaps matching TRBD2 (5 bases). CDR3 length: 14 residues. Between the trimmed V and J ends, which lost 3 bases and 0 bases, there was a span of 10 bases. CDR1 and CDR2 (germline): SGDLS, YYNGEE. The CDR3 loop reads CASSARGSSYEQYF. CDR3 nucleotide sequence: TGTGCCAGCAGCGCCCGGGGAAGCTCCTACGAGCAGTACTTC.

This chain joins TRBV4-3 and TRBJ1-1; 8 positions agree with TRBD1. The CDR3 contains 15 residues. V shed 2 bases and J 4 bases; nucleotides not matched to a gene: 6. Germline assignment: CDR1 LGHNA and CDR2 YSLEER. CDR3 amino acids: CASSQQPQGATEAFF. In DNA, the CDR3 is TGCGCCAGCAGCCAACAGCCCCAGGGGGCCACTGAAGCTTTCTTT.

The chain carries TRBV10-3 and TRBJ1-1; 11 nucleotides agree with TRBD1. Germline assignment: CDR1 ENHRY and CDR2 SYGVKD. With V trimmed by 4 bases and J by 4 bases, 8 bases remained unmatched. The CDR3 loop spans 16 amino acids. CDR3 in DNA: TGTGCCATCAGTGCGGACAGGGGGCGGTGGACCACTGAAGCTTTCTTT. Translated, it gives CAISADRGRWTTEAFF.

The J gene is TRBJ2-7, the V gene TRBV3-1 (or the pseudogene TRBV3-2); 7 bases map to TRBD1. The CDR3 sequence is 16 residues long. Losses at the gene ends were 4 bases for V and 2 bases for J; bases not matched to a gene: 11. Germline V gene lookup returns CDR1 LGHDT and CDR2 YNNKEL (reference sequence). CDR3 sequence: CASSPQRGQGAYEQYF. The DNA of the CDR3 is TGTGCCAGCAGCCCCCAGCGAGGGCAGGGGGCCTACGAGCAGTACTTC.

The chain is built from TRBV5-1 and TRBJ1-3; tentative D call: TRBD1 (5 bases). Trimming took off 0 bases at V and 1 base at J, with 5 bases between the two ends. Germline V lookup: CDR1 SGHRS, CDR2 YFSETQ. CDR3 length: 14 amino acids. The CDR3 region is CASSLEGSGNTIYF. DNA for the CDR3: TGCGCCAGCAGCTTGGAGGGGTCTGGAAACACCATATATTTT. The full variable domain, with the rest looked up from reference TRBV5-1 and TRBJ1-3, is KAGVTQTPRYLIKTRGQQVTLSCSPISGHRSVSWYQQTPGQGLQFLFEYFSETQRNKGNFPGRFSGRQFSNSRSEMNVSTLELGDSALYLCASSLEGSGNTIYFGEGSWLTVV.

V and J are TRBV6-2 or TRBV6-3 and TRBJ2-5; 10 bases agree with TRBD2. CDR3 size: 18 residues. In germline, CDR1 is MNHEY, CDR2 SVGEGT. Germline trimming cut 1 base from V and 3 bases from J; bases unmatched to any gene: 11. CDR3 sequence reads: CASSYFFASGSRKETQYF. The CDR3 DNA reads TGTGCCAGCAGTTACTTCTTTGCTAGCGGGAGCCGGAAAGAGACCCAGTACTTC.

The gene calls are TRBV7-2 and TRBJ1-1; 7 nucleotides agree with TRBD1. This CDR3 spans 15 amino acids. V shed 4 bases, J shed 1 base, and the junction held 6 bases outside the gene matches. Looked up from germline, CDR1 is SGHTA and CDR2 is FQGNSA. The CDR3 here is CASSSTGQKNTEAFF. The CDR3 bases are TGTGCCAGCAGCTCAACGGGACAGAAGAACACTGAAGCTTTCTTT.

V and J are TRBV5-1 and TRBJ1-3; TRBD1 agrees at 7 bases. The CDR3 consists of 17 residues. V dropped 4 bases and J dropped 0; count of bases not matched to a gene: 10. CDR1 SGHRS and CDR2 YFSETQ come from the germline V gene. The DNA for the CDR3 is TGCGCCAGCAGCCCCGGACAGGATTTCCTCTCTGGAAACACCATATATTTT. Its protein is CASSPGQDFLSGNTIYF.

This clone was recorded once. The chain links TRBV9 to TRBJ2-5, with TRBD2 as a possible D gene (6 bases). V was clipped by 3 bases and J by 1 base, with 16 bases between them. The CDR3 is 16 amino acids. Germline CDR1 is SGDLS and CDR2 is YYNGEE. The CDR3, as DNA: TGTGCCAGCAGCGCCCACTTTAGGAGGGGCCAAGAGACCCAGTACTTC. This codes for CASSAHFRRGQETQYF. The full variable domain, rest sourced from reference TRBV9 and TRBJ2-5, is DSGVTQTPKHLITATGQRVTLRCSPRSGDLSVYWYQQSLDQGLQFLIQYYNGEERAKGNILERFSAQQFPDLHSELNLSSLELGDSALYFCASSAHFRRGQETQYFGPGTRLLVL.

The chain couples TRBV4-2 to TRBJ2-2; TRBD1 matches at 8 bases. CDR1 and CDR2 (germline): LGHNA, YNFKEQ. The CDR3 covers 15 residues. V lost 11 bases and J lost 1; bases outside the gene matches: 9. The CDR3 DNA is TGTGCCGCCGGCAGAGGACAGGGGAACACCGGGGAGCTGTTTTTT. Its protein is CAAGRGQGNTGELFF.